This T cell receptor beta chain was identified during a study of PD-L1 blockade in urothelial cancer (dated by TCRdb to about 2017). In terms of the full investigation: Therapy was started in the mid-2010s for all patients, and atezolizumab 1,200 mg was administered intravenously every 3 weeks. Blood samples were analyzed at 3 weeks after treatment start (second dose) and at 6 weeks after treatment start. The study, an exploratory multi-omic analysis, examined somatic, immune and clinical correlates of response to PD-L1 blockade with atezolizumab in urothelial cancer. An ECOG performance status of 0 or 1 was recorded for the patients, and 0 to 3 prior chemotherapy regimens had been received by the patients. Some 29 patients had pretreatment blood TCR-seq, about 25 had at least one posttreatment blood collection, and about 25 had tumor TCR-seq. Durable clinical benefit was achieved by nine patients and was not achieved by 20 patients. Pretreatment tumor samples and matched peripheral blood, collected serially before and after atezolizumab treatment, underwent TCR sequencing. Blood samples yielded a median of roughly 150,000 T cells and more than 80,000 unique TCRs, with median clonality around 0.083. Durable clinical benefit meant progression-free survival longer than 6 months, and TCR features were also tested against progression-free and overall survival. In the same patients, whole exome sequencing and RNA sequencing of pretreatment tumors were performed in addition to TCR sequencing. About 90% of the roughly 30 patients were identified as males with urothelial cancer of bladder origin, and a prior smoking history was reported by 18 of 29 patients.

The cohort comprised 30 or so patients with locally advanced or metastatic urothelial carcinoma treated at Memorial Sloan Kettering on a trial protocol. Peripheral blood mononuclear cells were collected pretreatment and during treatment, with between 1 and 8 total time points obtained per patient. The Qiagen DNeasy Blood extraction kit was used to purify genomic DNA from total PBMCs and tumor samples. Collected pretreatment and during treatment, PBMCs were isolated and stored as previously described. Each PCR received spiked-in synthetic TCR analog templates so that absolute template abundance could be estimated from read counts. Using the immunoSEQ assay, TCRbeta CDR3 regions were amplified from genomic DNA with bias-controlled V and J gene primers. Sequencing of rearranged TCRbeta segments was done at approximately 20X coverage. In the authors' own workflow: Sequencing errors were corrected by clustering and CDR3s were annotated against IMGT to assign V, D and J genes. Downstream analyses used only productive TCRbeta rearrangements and left out out-of-frame or stop-codon sequences. Clonality was computed as one minus Shannon entropy normalized by the log of the number of unique productive sequences. Clones differing between time points or between blood and tumor were identified by Fisher's exact test with Benjamini-Hochberg correction at adjusted p below 0.01. TCRdb provides this immuneACCESS table in a form limited to in-frame rearrangements. Some clones are lacking; in checked studies, under half of them reflect an unresolved V gene, and why the rest are absent is not known. V, J and clone size are taken as reported in that table, and D and trimming were inferred from the DNA itself. The sample table shows about 15,000 clones, and over 75% are seen once. The ten largest clones take up roughly 15% of the sample.

What the research found in general, with its limitations: Among patients with durable benefit, tumor-associated TCR clones showed greater expansion in peripheral blood 3 weeks after treatment started (n ≈ 20, p = 0.022). Because the sample size was small (n of about 30) and many exploratory analyses were performed, the results are intended to be hypothesis-generating. Improved progression-free and overall survival was found to be associated with pretreatment peripheral blood TCR clonality below the median.

CDR1 WSHSY and CDR2 SAAADI were looked up in the germline V gene. From cysteine to phenylalanine, the CDR3 is 15 amino acids long. This entry keeps only the CDR3 DNA: 45 bases, framed from base 1. Relative to germline, V is missing 2 bases and J is missing 2 bases, with 5 bases of the junction outside any gene match. As for this clone: The clone's antigen remains unknown. No base quality values were provided; no much bigger clone lies one nucleotide off.

The receptor chain draws on TRBV10-2 and TRBJ1-2; 7 central bases correspond to TRBD1. Source: PBMCs, taken around atezolizumab (anti-PD-L1) treatment. This TCR came from a man in his 70s with urothelial cancer. The CDR3 here reads CASSEGGQPNYGYTF. The nucleotide sequence is given as TGCGCCAGCAGTGAGGGGGGACAGCCGAACTATGGCTACACCTTC.